This T cell receptor (beta chain) is from a study of blood T cell repertoires in COVID-19. The wider study: Some COVID-19 samples were acute and others convalescent; all came from the United States, Italy and Spain. Sample material is recorded as cDNA or gDNA derived from T cells, B-cell-depleted T cells, or PBMCs.

Original processing methods: Amplifying reference gene primers gave estimates of nucleated cell counts. The repertoire was sequenced with immunoSEQ multiplex PCR; TCRdb's copy has only in-frame clones and lacks some. From that table come the V and J calls and clone size; the DNA was used to work out D and trimming. This table holds under 13,000 clones, roughly 83% found once. Germline assignment: CDR1 MNHEY and CDR2 SVGAGI. Trimming removed 6 bases from V and 4 bases from J, with 16 bases in between. This CDR3 comprises 15 residues. This clone was detected only a few times. This chain connects TRBV6-5 to TRBJ2-1; D is perhaps TRBD2 (6 bases). Material for sequencing was peripheral blood. The receptor was derived from a human donor in a cohort sampled during active COVID-19. Here the CDR3 reads CASSRSGVSYNEQFF. The CDR3 bases are TGTGCCAGCAGCCGTTCGGGAGTGTCATACAATGAGCAGTTCTTC.